This T cell receptor beta chain is drawn from a study of T-cell reconstitution after alpha-beta-depleted transplantation in children. This clonotype was counted ten times or more. V dropped 1 base and J dropped 2 bases, with 29 bases sitting between them. The CDR3 covers 21 residues. Germline lookup yields CDR1 SGHNT and CDR2 YENEEA. Using unique molecular identifiers, the investigators prepared the TCRbeta library. TCRdb ran MiXCR on the PCR reads and lists one entry per CDR3 protein. This table holds 600,000 to 700,000 distinct CDR3 sequences, 16% found once. The clonotype comes from a human donor who donated a stem cell graft to a child with acute myeloid leukemia. The chain carries TRBV11-3 and TRBJ1-2, with D possibly matching TRBD1 (5 bases). The sequenced sample was PBMCs from the stem cell graft donor, obtained from the stem cell graft. In DNA form, the CDR3 reads TGTGCCAGCAGCTTAGTCCTCATCGGGGGGACTGCCCGTCTCGACAACTATGGCTACACCTTC. Amino acid sequence: CASSLVLIGGTARLDNYGYTF.